This T cell receptor (beta chain) was found in a study of blood T cells in healthy people across ages. Regarding the study as a whole: Estimated diversity that came from one million T cells was considered an underestimate.

Trimming shortened V by 2 bases and J by 5 bases, and 10 bases separated the two germline ends. This CDR3 spans 14 amino acids. It was with a sample-barcoded 5' primer and a J-beta primer mix that a second PCR of roughly 7 to 12 cycles was run. CDR3-containing paired-end reads numbered at least 3 million in each sample. Each CDR3 protein gets one entry after TCRdb re-called the 5' RACE reads with MiXCR. The sample lists 1.4 million or so distinct CDR3 sequences; less than 45% were seen once. Each sample yielded at least 6 million isolated PBMCs. Extraction yielded at least 6 micrograms of total RNA per sample. This clonotype was observed a handful of times. No antigen is known for it.

Sequenced input: blood. The V gene is TRBV23-1, the J gene TRBJ1-5, with D possibly TRBD1 on 5 matching bases. TRBV23-1 is given ORF status, its function remaining uncertain. The source is a woman under 30 in good health. The CDR3 spells CASSQEGNYQPQHF. CDR3 DNA: TGCGCCAGCAGTCAAGAGGGGAATTATCAGCCCCAGCATTTT.